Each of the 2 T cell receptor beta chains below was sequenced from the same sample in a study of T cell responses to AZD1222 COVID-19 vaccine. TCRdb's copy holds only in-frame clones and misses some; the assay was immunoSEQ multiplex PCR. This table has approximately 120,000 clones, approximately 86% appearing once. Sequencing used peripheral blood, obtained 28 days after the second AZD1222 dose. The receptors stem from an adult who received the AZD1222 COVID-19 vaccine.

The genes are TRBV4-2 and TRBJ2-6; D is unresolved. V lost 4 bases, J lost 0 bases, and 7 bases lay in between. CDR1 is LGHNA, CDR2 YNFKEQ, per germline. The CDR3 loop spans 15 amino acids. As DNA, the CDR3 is TGTGCCAGCAGCCTAGGGTTCTCTGGGGCCAACGTCCTGACTTTC. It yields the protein CASSLGFSGANVLTF.

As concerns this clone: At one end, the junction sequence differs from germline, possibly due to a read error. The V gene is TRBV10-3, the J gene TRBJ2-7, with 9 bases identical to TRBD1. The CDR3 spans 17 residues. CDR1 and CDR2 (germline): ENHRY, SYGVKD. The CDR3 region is CASSSQKGGQGSYEQYF. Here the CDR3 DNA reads TGTGCCAGCAGTTCCCAAAAAGGGGGACAGGGCTCCTACGAGCAGTACTTC.